Presented here are 27 T cell receptor beta chains from one specimen sequenced in a study of blood T cell repertoires in COVID-19. The assay was immunoSEQ multiplex PCR, and TCRdb's table has in-frame clones only and misses some. The sample lists around 270,000 clones; roughly 84% were seen once. The specimen was peripheral blood. The receptors stem from a man in his 60s with acute or convalescent COVID-19.

J is TRBJ2-7 and V is TRBV3-1 (or the pseudogene TRBV3-2); D gene uncertain. CDR3 length equals 15 residues. V lost 0 bases and J lost 1, with 10 bases in between. Germline values: CDR1 LGHDT, CDR2 YNNKEL (reference sequence). DNA of the CDR3: TGTGCCAGCAGCCAAGAGCACACCGGGTCCTACGAGCAGTACTTC. Translated, it gives CASSQEHTGSYEQYF.

V usage is TRBV7-9 and J usage is TRBJ2-1, with 14 bases fitting TRBD2. Germline trimming cut 5 bases from V and 7 bases from J; bases unmatched to any gene: 10. Germline CDR1 SEHNR, CDR2 FQNEAQ (reference sequence). The CDR3 is made up of 17 amino acids. CDR3 sequence reads: CASSLGLAGVFSNEQFF. The CDR3 coding sequence is TGTGCCAGCAGCCTGGGACTAGCGGGGGTTTTTTCGAATGAGCAGTTCTTC.

CDR3: CASSPGQATYEQYF. The CDR3 region has the DNA TGTGCCAGCAGCCCGGGACAGGCGACCTACGAGCAGTACTTC. V and J are TRBV3-1 (or the pseudogene TRBV3-2) and TRBJ2-7; 8 nucleotides line up with TRBD1. Looked up from germline, CDR1 is LGHDT and CDR2 is YNNKEL (reference sequence). This CDR3 has 14 residues. V trimming: 4 bases; J trimming: 2 bases; junction bases outside the gene matches: 4.

The chain links TRBV3-1 (or the pseudogene TRBV3-2) to TRBJ2-7; TRBD1 matches at 7 bases. The CDR3 covers 16 residues. Looked up from germline, CDR1 is LGHDT and CDR2 is YNNKEL (reference sequence). The ends lost 2 bases at V and 2 bases at J; junction bases unmatched: 9. CDR3 in amino acids: CASSQPTGSNPYEQYF. The CDR3 DNA sequence: TGTGCCAGCAGCCAACCGACAGGGTCTAACCCCTACGAGCAGTACTTC.

The V gene is TRBV3-1 (or the pseudogene TRBV3-2), the J gene TRBJ2-3, with D possibly matching TRBD2 (6 bases). The CDR3 has 15 residues. CDR1 is LGHDT, CDR2 YNNKEL, per germline (reference sequence). Trimming took off 1 base at V and 6 bases at J, with 14 bases between the two ends. This chain's CDR3 is CASSQAIAGSDTQYF. CDR3 nucleotide sequence: TGTGCCAGCAGCCAAGCTATTGCGGGGTCCGATACGCAGTATTTT.

The V call is TRBV3-1 (or the pseudogene TRBV3-2), the J call TRBJ2-1; a weak D match, TRBD1 (6 bases). Trimming took 4 bases from V and 5 from J, leaving 15 bases between them. Germline values: CDR1 LGHDT, CDR2 YNNKEL (reference sequence). This CDR3 spans 15 amino acids. The CDR3 protein is CASSRDRWMNNEQFF. DNA of the CDR3: TGTGCCAGCAGCCGCGACAGGTGGATGAACAATGAGCAGTTCTTC.

This chain links TRBV6-5 with TRBJ2-5; 8 nucleotides match TRBD1. The CDR3 covers 15 residues. Germline V gives CDR1 MNHEY, CDR2 SVGAGI. V lost 6 bases to trimming and J lost 2 bases; unmatched junction nucleotides: 8. The CDR3 nucleotides are TGTGCCAGCAGCCAACTTTGGACAGGGCAAGAGACCCAGTACTTC. Translated, it gives CASSQLWTGQETQYF.

The chain has TRBV7-9 and TRBJ2-6; D gene uncertain. Deletions cut 5 bases from V and 4 bases from J, with 12 bases between. This CDR3 is built from 15 residues. CDR1 is SEHNR, CDR2 FQNEAQ, per germline (reference sequence). The CDR3 reads CASSGANAGANVLTF. The CDR3 DNA follows: TGTGCCAGCAGCGGAGCTAACGCGGGGGCCAACGTCCTGACTTTC.

This chain links TRBV24-1 with TRBJ1-4; D might be TRBD1 (6 bases). The V gene's germline CDR1 is KGHDR and CDR2 SFDVKD. The CDR3 loop spans 20 amino acids. With 3 bases removed from V and 4 bases from J, the gap between germline ends came to 26 bases. CDR3 sequence reads: CATSDRTGTTKNGVNEKLFF. CDR3 DNA sequence: TGTGCCACCAGTGATCGTACCGGGACAACCAAGAATGGAGTTAATGAAAAACTGTTTTTT.

The chain couples TRBV3-1 (or the pseudogene TRBV3-2) to TRBJ2-1, with a tentative D call TRBD2 (5 bases). The CDR3 is made up of 15 amino acids. Trimming left V 1 base short and J 5 bases short, with 12 bases between. CDR1 is LGHDT, CDR2 YNNKEL, per germline (reference sequence). Here the CDR3 reads CASSQAGGRNNEQFF. The CDR3 DNA reads as TGTGCCAGCAGCCAAGCAGGAGGCCGCAACAATGAGCAGTTCTTC.

This chain links TRBV7-2 with TRBJ1-5, with D unresolved. The CDR3 spans 15 residues. In germline, CDR1 is SGHTA, CDR2 FQGNSA. The V end lost 5 bases, the J end lost 0 bases, and 11 bases lay between the germline ends. The CDR3 nucleotides read TGTGCCAGCAGCCCAGGCCGGTATAGCAATCAGCCCCAGCATTTT. Its protein is CASSPGRYSNQPQHF.

This chain joins TRBV7-3 and TRBJ2-2, with 7 bases lining up with TRBD2. The junction had 5 bases not matched to a gene; V was cut back by 2 bases and J by 2 bases. CDR1 SGHTA and CDR2 FQGTGA come from the germline V gene. CDR3 size: 16 residues. CDR3 nucleotides: TGTGCCAGCAGCTTAGACGCGGGAGCCAACACCGGGGAGCTGTTTTTT. Protein: CASSLDAGANTGELFF.

The CDR3 bases are TGTGCCAGTAAGGGGACAGGGGATTCACCCCTCCACTTT. Translating gives CASKGTGDSPLHF. V and J are TRBV19 and TRBJ1-6; 10 bases align to TRBD1. Germline trimming cut 7 bases from V and 8 bases from J; bases unmatched to any gene: 2. The CDR3 extends over 13 amino acids. Germline V gene lookup returns CDR1 LNHDA and CDR2 SQIVND (reference sequence).

This chain connects TRBV5-1 to TRBJ1-4; D is possibly TRBD1 (6 bases). Germline V gives CDR1 SGHRS, CDR2 YFSETQ. Trimming cost V 0 bases and J 2 bases, with 17 bases left between them. The CDR3 has 18 amino acids. This CDR3 is CASSLALRLTGTNEKLFF. DNA of the CDR3: TGCGCCAGCAGCTTGGCTCTGCGGTTAACAGGGACTAATGAAAAACTGTTTTTT.

The V gene is TRBV6-1, the J gene TRBJ1-5; the D is unclear. The CDR3 is made up of 15 amino acids. The V and J ends lost 0 bases and 6 bases respectively, with 12 bases between them. The germline V gene has CDR1 MNHNS and CDR2 SASEGT. The CDR3, as DNA: TGTGCCAGCAGTGAAGCTTTTACAGCTGGTCAGCCCCAGCATTTT. Translated: CASSEAFTAGQPQHF.

This clone was seen once. The chain carries TRBV7-6 and TRBJ2-7, with TRBD1 as a possible D gene (5 bases). The CDR3 loop spans 14 amino acids. Trimming stripped 5 bases from V and 2 bases from J, with 13 bases between. The germline V gene has CDR1 SGHVS and CDR2 FNYEAQ. CDR3: CASSQTRTTYEQYF. Here the CDR3 DNA reads TGTGCCAGCAGCCAAACAAGGACAACCTACGAGCAGTACTTC. The entire variable domain, with the rest obtained from reference TRBV7-6 and TRBJ2-7, is as follows: GAGVSQSPRYKVTKRGQDVALRCDPISGHVSLYWYRQALGQGPEFLTYFNYEAQQDKSGLPNDRFSAERPEGSISTLTIQRTEQRDSAMYRCASSQTRTTYEQYFGPGTRLTVT.

This chain links TRBV28 with TRBJ2-4, with D perhaps TRBD2 (6 bases). The V end lost 5 bases, the J end lost 2 bases, and 19 bases lay between the germline ends. This CDR3 spans 17 amino acids. The germline CDR1 and CDR2 sequences are MDHEN and SYDVKM. DNA for the CDR3: TGTGCCAGCAGTCAAGACCAGGGAGGTCTATCCAAAAACATTCAGTACTTC. Protein product: CASSQDQGGLSKNIQYF.

As concerns this clone: The identical CDR3 is also encoded by other nucleotide sequences in the sample. The chain employs TRBV29-1 and TRBJ2-1, with 11 bases matching TRBD2. Germline lookup yields CDR1 SQVTM and CDR2 ANQGSEA. The CDR3 is made up of 18 amino acids. The junction had 13 bases not matched to a gene; V was cut back by 4 bases and J by 2 bases. The CDR3 region has the DNA TGCAGCGTTGTTCGATTAGCGGGAGGGCCCGTCGCCTACAATGAGCAGTTCTTC. Translated: CSVVRLAGGPVAYNEQFF.

The rearrangement joins TRBV15 to TRBJ1-2; weak D call: TRBD1 (5 bases). V was shortened by 2 bases and J by 3 bases, with 19 bases between the two germline ends. The CDR3 contains 17 residues. Germline loops: CDR1 LNHNV, CDR2 YYDKDF (reference sequence). The CDR3 DNA follows: TGTGCCACCAGCAGACGCCTGTCCACTCGGGGGGACTATGGCTACACCTTC. Translation: CATSRRLSTRGDYGYTF.

V usage is TRBV2 and J usage is TRBJ2-3; 10 bases match TRBD2. V shed 6 bases and J 3 bases; nucleotides not matched to a gene: 12. This CDR3 contains 17 residues. Germline V gene data show CDR1 as SNHLY and CDR2 as FYNNEI. CDR3 in DNA: TGTGCCAGCAGCCACAACCTTCTAGCGGGGGTTACAGATACGCAGTATTTT. Translating gives CASSHNLLAGVTDTQYF.

V is TRBV5-8 and J is TRBJ2-5; a possible D gene is TRBD2 (5 bases). Per the germline V gene, CDR1 is SGHTS and CDR2 is YDEGEE. The V end was cut by 2 bases, the J end by 5 bases, with 19 bases between. The CDR3 has 16 amino acids. In DNA, the CDR3 is TGTGCCAGCAGCTTAAGTGGCAGTCCATCGGGGGAGACCCAGTACTTC. Protein product: CASSLSGSPSGETQYF.

Points on this clone: This specimen includes other DNA sequences encoding the same CDR3. This chain uses TRBV30 with TRBJ1-2, with no clear D. The germline CDR1 and CDR2 sequences are GTSNPN and SVGIG (reference sequence). CDR3 length equals 11 residues. Trimming stripped 0 bases from V and 8 bases from J, with 7 bases between. The CDR3 is CAWSVGGGYTF. The CDR3 DNA is TGTGCCTGGAGTGTTGGAGGCGGCTACACCTTC. The whole variable domain, remainder taken from reference TRBV30 and TRBJ1-2, is SQTIHQWPATLVQPVGSPLSLECTVEGTSNPNLYWYRQAAGRGLQLLFYSVGIGQISSEVPQNLSASRPQDRQFILSSKKLLLSDSGFYLCAWSVGGGYTFGSGTRLTVV.

The chain recombines TRBV4-1 with TRBJ2-7; D ambiguous. In germline, CDR1 is MGHRA, CDR2 YSYEKL. The CDR3 is 13 amino acids. Trimming pared 0 bases from V and 4 bases from J, leaving 7 bases between. The CDR3 DNA follows: TGCGCCAGCAGCCAAGATCCCCAGTACGAGCAGTACTTC. This translates into CASSQDPQYEQYF.

The chain is built from TRBV4-2 and TRBJ2-3; a possible D gene is TRBD2 (6 bases). V lost 1 base, J lost 1 base, and 9 bases lay in between. The length of the CDR3 is 15 residues. The germline gives CDR1 LGHNA, CDR2 YNFKEQ. CDR3 sequence (DNA): TGTGCCAGCAGCCAAGTAGGCGGGGGCACAGATACGCAGTATTTT. Translated: CASSQVGGGTDTQYF.

In this sample, this clone turned up a few times. The gene calls are TRBV29-1 and TRBJ2-5; D is unclear. Trimming cost V 2 bases and J 2 bases, with 6 bases left between them. Germline V gene lookup returns CDR1 SQVTM and CDR2 ANQGSEA. This CDR3 has 12 amino acids. DNA for the CDR3: TGCAGCGTTGAAAGCCGGCAAGAGACCCAGTACTTC. Its protein is CSVESRQETQYF.

The chain recombines TRBV2 with TRBJ2-5, with 9 bases aligning to TRBD2. CDR1 is SNHLY and CDR2 is FYNNEI in the germline V gene. With 6 bases clipped from V and 2 bases from J, the junction kept 7 bases outside the gene matches. The CDR3 consists of 15 residues. The CDR3 protein is CASRFLRGGQETQYF. DNA of the CDR3: TGTGCCAGCAGATTTTTGCGGGGGGGACAAGAGACCCAGTACTTC.

The V call is TRBV6-5, the J call TRBJ1-4, with a tentative D call TRBD1 (5 bases). The CDR3 length is 16 residues. Germline V gene data show CDR1 as MNHEY and CDR2 as SVGAGI. V lost 4 bases, J lost 4 bases, and 16 bases lay in between. The CDR3 sequence is CASSWTLGGGNEKLFF. The CDR3 bases are TGTGCCAGCAGTTGGACTCTGGGGGGGGGTAATGAAAAACTGTTTTTT.